The following is a TCR beta chain sequence with its context. These data come from a study of cytotoxic CD8 clonotypes in ibrutinib-treated CLL. Germline CDR1 is SEHNR and CDR2 is FQNEAQ (reference sequence). The CDR3 sequence is 17 residues long. V lost 5 bases and J lost 1, with 19 bases in between. Produced via immunoSEQ multiplex PCR; TCRdb's table is partial and in-frame only. The sample gives 150,000 to 200,000 clones, about two thirds of which show up once; around 15% is in the top ten. Specimen: PBMCs, collected after 24 months of ibrutinib treatment. This receptor was identified in a human donor with chronic lymphocytic leukemia. The gene calls are TRBV7-9 and TRBJ2-3; D is tentatively TRBD1 or TRBD2 (5 bases each). Here the CDR3 DNA reads TGTGCCAGCAGCCTTCCTCGGGACCTAATAGGCACAGATACGCAGTATTTT. This translates into CASSLPRDLIGTDTQYF. Full variable domain (remainder filled in from reference TRBV7-9 and TRBJ2-3): DTGVSQNPRHKITKRGQNVTFRCDPISEHNRLYWYRQTLGQGPEFLTYFQNEAQLEKSRLLSDRFSAERPKGSFSTLEIQRTEQGDSAMYLCASSLPRDLIGTDTQYFGPGTRLTVL.